The 6 T cell receptor beta chains presented below share a single source sample, sequenced in a study of control samples from healthy donors and cancer patients. Some clones are missing from TCRdb's copy, which holds only in-frame ones; the method was immunoSEQ multiplex PCR. The sample includes about 94,000 clones, about nine tenths of them seen just once. Material for sequencing was blood. These receptors originate from a young woman in good health.

V is TRBV20-1 and J is TRBJ1-2; 7 nucleotides agree with TRBD1. Trimming took 3 bases from V and 8 from J; bases not matched to a gene: 9. Germline-derived CDR1 and CDR2 are DFQATT and SNEGSKA (reference sequence). The CDR3 has 13 residues. The CDR3 DNA reads TGCAGTGCTAGTATCGACAGGGCCAGCGGCTACACCTTC. As protein: CSASIDRASGYTF.

The chain uses TRBV5-1 and TRBJ2-6; D not resolved. Germline CDR1 reads SGHRS; CDR2 reads YFSETQ. CDR3 length: 14 amino acids. The germline V and J ends were trimmed by 2 bases and 2 bases, with 5 bases remaining between them. CDR3 in amino acids: CASSFNPGANVLTF. In nucleotides, the CDR3 is TGCGCCAGCAGCTTCAACCCTGGGGCCAACGTCCTGACTTTC. Looking up the rest from reference TRBV5-1 and TRBJ2-6 gives the full variable domain: KAGVTQTPRYLIKTRGQQVTLSCSPISGHRSVSWYQQTPGQGLQFLFEYFSETQRNKGNFPGRFSGRQFSNSRSEMNVSTLELGDSALYLCASSFNPGANVLTFGAGSRLTVL.

This rearrangement joins TRBV7-9 to TRBJ1-3; unclear D gene. V lost 6 bases and J 1 base, leaving 7 bases between the germline ends. Germline loops: CDR1 SEHNR, CDR2 FQNEAQ (reference sequence). The CDR3 has 13 amino acids. Here the CDR3 reads CASRIDSGNTIYF. CDR3 nucleotide sequence: TGTGCCAGCAGAATAGATTCTGGAAACACCATATATTTT.

CDR3 in DNA: TGTGCTAGTGGTTTGCCCCCCCTGAAGCAGTACTTC. It specifies CASGLPPLKQYF. The V call is TRBV12-5, the J call TRBJ2-7; D not resolved. Looked up from germline, CDR1 is LGHNT and CDR2 is FRNRAP. The length of the CDR3 is 12 residues. The V and J ends lost 2 bases and 8 bases respectively, with 10 bases between them.

In its sample, this clone is medium-sized. The chain links TRBV6-4 to TRBJ2-7, with TRBD1 identical over 8 bases. Germline V gene sequence: CDR1 MRHNA, CDR2 SNTAGT. The CDR3 has 15 amino acids. The junction had 12 bases not matched to a gene; V was cut back by 6 bases and J by 5 bases. The CDR3 sequence: CASSPTGEGTHEQYF. The CDR3 DNA follows: TGTGCCAGCAGCCCGACAGGGGAAGGGACGCACGAGCAGTACTTC.

The chain couples TRBV12-3 or TRBV12-4 to TRBJ1-2; TRBD1 matches 7 bases. The ends lost 6 bases at V and 7 bases at J; junction bases unmatched: 5. The CDR3 loop spans 12 amino acids. DNA of the CDR3: TGTGCCAGCAGGGAGACAGGGAGTGGCTACACCTTC. This sequence encodes CASRETGSGYTF.